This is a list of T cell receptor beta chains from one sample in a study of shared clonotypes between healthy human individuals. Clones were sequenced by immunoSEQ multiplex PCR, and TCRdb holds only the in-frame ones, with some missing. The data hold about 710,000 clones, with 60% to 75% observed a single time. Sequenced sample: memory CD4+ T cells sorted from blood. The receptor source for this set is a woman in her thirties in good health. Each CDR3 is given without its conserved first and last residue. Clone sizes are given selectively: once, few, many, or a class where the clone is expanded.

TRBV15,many,ATSREVGEQF
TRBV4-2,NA,ASSQDPQGTDTQY
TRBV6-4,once,ASSGQPTGELF
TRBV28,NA,ASSKEFWETEGQY
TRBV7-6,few,ASSWGRGNTEAF
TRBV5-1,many,ASSLGRGDNEQF
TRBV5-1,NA,ASSPGHEGTEAF
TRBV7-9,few,ASSLDRGAEKLF
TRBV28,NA,ASSLGQGAGSYEQY
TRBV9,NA,ASSPHGLGLAEDPNTGELF
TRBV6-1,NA,ASSSHRSGNEKLF